This record looks at one TCR beta chain sequence and its context. Produced via immunoSEQ multiplex PCR; TCRdb's table is partial and in-frame only. The sample lists tens of thousands of clones; 89% were seen once. V shed 5 bases and J shed 4 bases, with 12 bases lying between them. Per the germline V gene, CDR1 is MNHNS and CDR2 is SASEGT. CDR3 length equals 13 residues. The data were obtained in a study of cytomegalovirus exposure and HLA in healthy donors. The gene calls are TRBV6-1 and TRBJ2-7; a weak D match, TRBD1 (5 bases). The sample consisted of PBMCs. This TCR was sampled from a woman under 30 in good health and CMV-seronegative. The DNA of the CDR3 is TGTGCCAGCAGTTATGACAGCTATTACGAGCAGTACTTC. This gives the protein CASSYDSYYEQYF.